The 32 T cell receptor beta chains reported below all come from one sample, sequenced in a study of T cell repertoires in cytomegalovirus infection. TCRdb re-derived calls from the reads in MiXCR, one entry per CDR3 protein. The sample contains approximately 100,000 distinct CDR3 sequences, around 22% of which appear only once. The sample was CD8+ T cells from PBMCs. The receptors stem from a human donor in good health (CMV status not recorded). Some clones in this sample may be carry-over from other donors' samples.

This clonotype was picked up many times. The chain joins TRBV11-2 to TRBJ2-5; D not certain. CDR1 and CDR2 (germline): SGHAT, FQNNGV. V was pared by 3 bases and J by 0 bases, with 5 bases between. CDR3 length: 13 residues. CDR3 nucleotide sequence: TGTGCCAGCAGCTTTAGGAACCAAGAGACCCAGTACTTC. Encoded protein: CASSFRNQETQYF.

This clonotype was counted between two and nine times. The chain recombines TRBV12-3 or TRBV12-4 with TRBJ2-7; 8 bases align to TRBD2. After removal of 5 bases from V and 3 bases from J, the junction contained 6 bases not matched to a gene. CDR3 size: 14 residues. The CDR3 coding sequence is TGTGCCAGCAGTCCCGGGAGGGGATACTACGAGCAGTACTTC. Its protein product is CASSPGRGYYEQYF.

The chain carries TRBV7-9 and TRBJ2-1, with TRBD2 identical over 12 bases. V was clipped by 4 bases and J by 5 bases; unmatched bases: 15. The CDR3 is 19 residues long. From germline, CDR1 is SEHNR and CDR2 FQNEAQ (reference sequence). The CDR3 loop reads CASSSPLAGGQTLNNEQFF. CDR3 sequence (DNA): TGTGCCAGCAGCTCTCCACTAGCGGGGGGCCAAACACTTAACAATGAGCAGTTCTTC.

This clonotype was seen more than once but under ten times. This chain connects TRBV11-2 to TRBJ2-5, with a weak D call TRBD2 (5 bases). Germline V gene data show CDR1 as SGHAT and CDR2 as FQNNGV. The CDR3 length is 13 residues. V gave up 5 bases and J gave up 3 bases, with 10 bases separating them. This CDR3 reads CASSLTGEETQYF. CDR3 nucleotides: TGTGCCAGCAGCCTAACCGGGGAAGAGACCCAGTACTTC.

CDR3 in amino acids: CASSYLDRGRNEQYF. The CDR3 DNA reads TGTGCCAGCAGTTACCTGGACAGGGGAAGGAACGAGCAGTACTTC. The gene calls are TRBV12-3 or TRBV12-4 and TRBJ2-7, with TRBD1 identical over 9 bases. The CDR3 extends over 15 amino acids. The J segment lost 5 bases and the V segment lost 4 bases, leaving 9 bases of the junction unmatched.

The rearrangement uses TRBV4-2 and TRBJ2-1; 7 bases are shared with TRBD2. The V gene end was trimmed by 0 bases and the J gene end by 4 bases; junction bases not matched to a gene: 12. Per germline, CDR1 LGHNA and CDR2 YNFKEQ. This CDR3 has 18 residues. In nucleotides, the CDR3 is TGTGCCAGCAGCCAAGATCGAGCGACTAGCTCACTGTACAATGAGCAGTTCTTC. Residues: CASSQDRATSSLYNEQFF.

This chain joins TRBV6-1 and TRBJ2-7, with 7 bases aligning to TRBD1. The germline CDR1 and CDR2 sequences are MNHNS and SASEGT. CDR3 length: 15 residues. The ends lost 5 bases at V and 4 bases at J; junction bases unmatched: 11. CDR3 residues: CASSQPGQFAYEQYF. The CDR3 DNA sequence: TGTGCCAGCAGTCAACCGGGACAGTTTGCTTACGAGCAGTACTTC.

This sequence joins TRBV7-9 and TRBJ2-7; D remains ambiguous. The germline V and J ends were trimmed by 4 bases and 3 bases, with 13 bases remaining between them. Germline values: CDR1 SEHNR, CDR2 FQNEAQ (reference sequence). The CDR3 runs 14 residues. The CDR3 loop reads CASSSTGPDYEQYF. Written as DNA, the CDR3 is TGTGCCAGCAGCTCTACCGGGCCGGACTACGAGCAGTACTTC.

The gene calls are TRBV9 and TRBJ2-7, with TRBD1 as a possible D gene (6 bases). Trimming pared 2 bases from V and 1 base from J, leaving 10 bases between. The CDR3 consists of 14 residues. Germline V gene data show CDR1 as SGDLS and CDR2 as YYNGEE. The CDR3 reads CASSVSQGSYEQYF. CDR3 in DNA: TGTGCCAGCAGCGTGTCTCAGGGGTCCTACGAGCAGTACTTC.

The chain is built from TRBV9 and TRBJ2-1; TRBD2 matches at 10 bases. Germline CDR1 is SGDLS and CDR2 is YYNGEE. The junction had 8 bases not matched to a gene; V was cut back by 3 bases and J by 8 bases. This CDR3 contains 15 residues. As DNA, the CDR3 is TGTGCCAGCAGCGCCTATCTAGCGGGAGTCTATGAGCAGTTCTTC. It codes for CASSAYLAGVYEQFF.

The V and J genes are TRBV29-1 and TRBJ2-1; 10 nucleotides line up with TRBD1. CDR3 length: 15 residues. Germline V lookup: CDR1 SQVTM, CDR2 ANQGSEA. The ends lost 7 bases at V and 3 bases at J; junction bases unmatched: 9. This CDR3 reads CSANQGTGDYNEQFF. The CDR3 bases are TGCAGCGCCAACCAGGGGACAGGGGACTACAATGAGCAGTTCTTC.

The chain is built from TRBV2 and TRBJ1-5; D ambiguous. There are 15 residues in the CDR3. V was pared by 4 bases and J by 0 bases, with 10 bases between. Germline V gene data show CDR1 as SNHLY and CDR2 as FYNNEI. The CDR3 sequence: CASSAPANSNQPQHF. In DNA, the CDR3 is TGTGCCAGCAGTGCTCCAGCAAATAGCAATCAGCCCCAGCATTTT.

This clonotype was seen more than once but under ten times. The gene calls are TRBV6-5 and TRBJ2-7; TRBD1 aligns across 7 bases. Germline trimming cut 2 bases from V and 7 bases from J; bases unmatched to any gene: 5. The CDR3 is 13 amino acids. Germline V lookup: CDR1 MNHEY, CDR2 SVGAGI. In DNA form, the CDR3 reads TGTGCCAGCAGTTACGGGACAGCGGCAGAGCAGTACTTC. Translated, it gives CASSYGTAAEQYF.

This chain connects TRBV7-3 to TRBJ2-1; the D is unclear. Trimming shortened V by 5 bases and J by 10 bases, and 18 bases separated the two germline ends. Germline V gene data show CDR1 as SGHTA and CDR2 as FQGTGA. The CDR3 has 14 residues. CDR3 DNA: TGTGCCAGCAGCCCCCCCGGGCAGGTCGGCGAGCAGTTCTTC. Amino acid sequence: CASSPPGQVGEQFF.

The rearrangement joins TRBV20-1 to TRBJ2-3; 8 nucleotides match TRBD2. Germline trimming cut 1 base from V and 0 bases from J; bases unmatched to any gene: 12. The CDR3 consists of 18 residues. Germline V gives CDR1 DFQATT, CDR2 SNEGSKA (reference sequence). The CDR3 DNA sequence: TGCAGTGCTAGAGCGGGTTCTAGCGGGTCCCTCAGCACAGATACGCAGTATTTT. This codes for CSARAGSSGSLSTDTQYF.

This clonotype showed up many times. V usage is TRBV7-9 and J usage is TRBJ1-4; D uncertain. V lost 1 base and J lost 6, with 12 bases in between. The V gene's germline CDR1 is SEHNR and CDR2 FQNEAQ (reference sequence). The CDR3 is 15 residues long. The CDR3 coding sequence is TGTGCCAGCAGCTTAGAGGCGGGAAGGGATGAAAAACTGTTTTTT. Residues: CASSLEAGRDEKLFF.

The table lists this clonotype with many counts. The chain uses TRBV7-8 and TRBJ2-3; D may correspond to TRBD1 or TRBD2 (6 bases each). CDR1 and CDR2 from the germline V gene are SGHVS and FQNEAQ. The germline V and J ends were trimmed by 11 bases and 5 bases, with 17 bases remaining between them. The CDR3 has 13 amino acids. The CDR3 DNA follows: TGTGCCGTCCAGGGGTTAGCGGTAGATACGCAGTATTTT. Amino acids: CAVQGLAVDTQYF.

This clonotype occurred many times. The chain carries TRBV7-2 and TRBJ1-1, with a weak D call TRBD1 (5 bases). Germline assignment: CDR1 SGHTA and CDR2 FQGNSA. V was shortened by 3 bases and J by 1 base, with 6 bases between the two germline ends. CDR3 length equals 13 residues. CDR3 in DNA: TGTGCCAGCAGCTTGACAGAGAACACTGAAGCTTTCTTT. Protein sequence: CASSLTENTEAFF. Together with reference TRBV7-2 and TRBJ1-1, the CDR3 gives the full variable domain: GAGVSQSPSNKVTEKGKDVELRCDPISGHTALYWYRQSLGQGLEFLIYFQGNSAPDKSGLPSDRFSAERTGGSVSTLTIQRTQQEDSAVYLCASSLTENTEAFFGQGTRLTVV.

The gene calls are TRBV11-2 and TRBJ2-5, with TRBD2 matching over 12 bases. The CDR3 has 15 residues. Germline V gene sequence: CDR1 SGHAT, CDR2 FQNNGV. The J segment lost 5 bases and the V segment lost 1 base, leaving 2 bases of the junction unmatched. The CDR3: CASSLATSGSETQYF. In DNA, the CDR3 is TGTGCCAGCAGCTTAGCGACTAGCGGGAGTGAGACCCAGTACTTC. Full variable domain (missing parts from reference TRBV11-2 and TRBJ2-5): EAGVAQSPRYKIIEKRQSVAFWCNPISGHATLYWYQQILGQGPKLLIQFQNNGVVDDSQLPKDRFSAERLKGVDSTLKIQPAKLEDSAVYLCASSLATSGSETQYFGPGTRLLVL.

This clonotype was picked up a small number of times. The chain couples TRBV5-6 to TRBJ2-5; D is unclear. V was cut by 1 base and J by 0 bases, with 10 bases left in between. CDR3 size: 15 residues. Germline values: CDR1 SGHDT, CDR2 YYEEEE. CDR3 DNA sequence: TGTGCCAGCAGCTTGCTACGGACGGACCAAGAGACCCAGTACTTC. Its protein is CASSLLRTDQETQYF.

The chain carries TRBV23-1 and TRBJ2-1; D could derive from TRBD1 or TRBD2 (5 bases each). TRBV23-1 is an open reading frame, and its role is uncertain. The V gene lost 3 bases and the J gene lost 4 bases, with 10 bases spanning the gap. CDR3 length equals 14 residues. The CDR3 nucleotides read TGCGCCAGCAGTCATGGGGACGGTTACAATGAGCAGTTCTTC. Residues: CASSHGDGYNEQFF.

This clonotype was counted between two and nine times. The chain has TRBV10-3 and TRBJ2-7, with 7 bases lining up with TRBD2. This CDR3 is built from 15 residues. In germline, CDR1 is ENHRY, CDR2 SYGVKD. The trim removed 3 bases at V and 1 base at J, leaving 6 bases unmatched. In DNA form, the CDR3 reads TGTGCCATCAGTGATCCCGGGACTATATCCTACGAGCAGTACTTC. This translates into CAISDPGTISYEQYF.

This clonotype has ten or more counts. The genes are TRBV7-9 and TRBJ1-1; 9 nucleotides line up with TRBD1. From germline, CDR1 is SEHNR and CDR2 FQNEAQ (reference sequence). The junction had 4 bases not matched to a gene; V was cut back by 3 bases and J by 8 bases. This CDR3 spans 13 amino acids. CDR3 loop: CASSLTGGPEAFF. Written as DNA, the CDR3 is TGTGCCAGCAGCTTGACAGGGGGACCGGAAGCTTTCTTT.

This clonotype was counted once. This chain connects TRBV19 to TRBJ2-7, with TRBD2 matching over 8 bases. Unmatched junction bases numbered 16, after V lost 6 bases and J lost 6 bases. CDR3 length: 16 residues. The germline V gene has CDR1 LNHDA and CDR2 SQIVND (reference sequence). CDR3 in DNA: TGTGCCAGTAGCCCTCCCCGGGGCGGGAGGAGCCTCGAGCAGTACTTC. The encoded protein is CASSPPRGGRSLEQYF.

The V and J genes are TRBV2 and TRBJ1-1, with 7 bases matching TRBD1. The V gene end was trimmed by 6 bases and the J gene end by 3 bases; junction bases not matched to a gene: 7. Looked up from germline, CDR1 is SNHLY and CDR2 is FYNNEI. The CDR3 is made up of 14 amino acids. CDR3 sequence (DNA): TGTGCCAGCAGCCGGGGCAGGGGGGACACTGAAGCTTTCTTT. It encodes CASSRGRGDTEAFF.

This sequence joins TRBV9 and TRBJ1-2; no clear D. Germline V gene data show CDR1 as SGDLS and CDR2 as YYNGEE. This CDR3 has 15 residues. Trimming took 4 bases from V and 3 from J, leaving 16 bases between them. The CDR3 bases are TGTGCCAGCAGCACGCGCCGGGAGCTGGACTATGGCTACACCTTC. Its translation: CASSTRRELDYGYTF.

The chain employs TRBV14 and TRBJ2-7, with 7 bases lining up with TRBD1. V was clipped by 5 bases and J by 5 bases; unmatched bases: 12. CDR3 length: 15 residues. The germline gives CDR1 SGHDN, CDR2 FVKESK. The CDR3 DNA sequence: TGTGCCAGCAGCTCGAAACAGGGGACCTATAACGAGCAGTACTTC. Translation: CASSSKQGTYNEQYF.

This clonotype was detected only a few times. J is TRBJ1-1 and V is TRBV12-3 or TRBV12-4; 10 positions agree with TRBD1. Unmatched junction bases numbered 9, after V lost 6 bases and J lost 5 bases. CDR3 size: 15 residues. CDR3 residues: CASSQTGGAGTEAFF. The CDR3 bases are TGTGCCAGCAGCCAGACAGGGGGCGCGGGGACTGAAGCTTTCTTT.

The chain links TRBV15 to TRBJ2-1; TRBD2 might be the D (6 bases). Per germline, CDR1 LNHNV and CDR2 YYDKDF (reference sequence). Trimming removed 0 bases from V and 8 bases from J, with 8 bases in between. The CDR3 sequence is 13 residues long. CDR3 protein: CATSRDRRDEQFF. The CDR3 DNA reads TGTGCCACCAGCAGAGATCGGAGGGATGAGCAGTTCTTC.

This clonotype was detected many times. The chain uses TRBV7-9 and TRBJ2-3, with 8 bases matching TRBD2. This CDR3 has 15 amino acids. The germline V gene has CDR1 SEHNR and CDR2 FQNEAQ (reference sequence). V trimming: 5 bases; J trimming: 3 bases; junction bases outside the gene matches: 7. CDR3 sequence reads: CASSPRQRETDTQYF. The CDR3 coding sequence is TGTGCCAGCAGCCCGCGCCAGCGGGAGACAGATACGCAGTATTTT. The full variable domain, its missing parts supplied by reference TRBV7-9 and TRBJ2-3, is DTGVSQNPRHKITKRGQNVTFRCDPISEHNRLYWYRQTLGQGPEFLTYFQNEAQLEKSRLLSDRFSAERPKGSFSTLEIQRTEQGDSAMYLCASSPRQRETDTQYFGPGTRLTVL.

This chain links TRBV5-1 with TRBJ2-5; no clear D gene. V was trimmed by 0 bases and J by 5 bases, leaving 8 bases between them. The germline V gene has CDR1 SGHRS and CDR2 YFSETQ. The CDR3 consists of 13 residues. Here the CDR3 reads CASSLEGSETQYF. Here the CDR3 DNA reads TGCGCCAGCAGCTTGGAGGGAAGTGAGACCCAGTACTTC. The complete variable domain, with remaining parts taken from reference TRBV5-1 and TRBJ2-5, reads KAGVTQTPRYLIKTRGQQVTLSCSPISGHRSVSWYQQTPGQGLQFLFEYFSETQRNKGNFPGRFSGRQFSNSRSEMNVSTLELGDSALYLCASSLEGSETQYFGPGTRLLVL.

This clonotype has ten or more counts. The chain has TRBV28 and TRBJ2-7; D is ambiguous. This CDR3 comprises 11 residues. Germline CDR1 and CDR2: MDHEN and SYDVKM. The V gene lost 7 bases and the J gene lost 0 bases, with 4 bases spanning the gap. The CDR3 DNA is TGTGCCAGCACAGACTCCTACGAGCAGTACTTC. Amino acids: CASTDSYEQYF. The whole variable domain, filled in from reference TRBV28 and TRBJ2-7, reads DVKVTQSSRYLVKRTGEKVFLECVQDMDHENMFWYRQDPGLGLRLIYFSYDVKMKEKGDIPEGYSVSREKKERFSLILESASTNQTSMYLCASTDSYEQYFGPGTRLTVT.